This is a list of T cell receptor beta chains from one sample in a study of cytotoxic CD8 clonotypes in ibrutinib-treated CLL. Sequencing used immunoSEQ multiplex PCR; TCRdb keeps in-frame clones, though not all of them. The sample includes about 120,000 clones, approximately 56% of them seen just once. Sample: PBMCs, taken after 24 months of ibrutinib treatment. Receptors originate from a human donor with chronic lymphocytic leukemia. CDR3s include the opening cysteine and the closing phenylalanine or tryptophan. The D gene is left open where the match is weak. Clone sizes are given selectively: once, few, many, or a class where the clone is expanded.

d_gene: -; v_gene: TRBV25-1; abundance: few; j_gene: TRBJ2-3; len: 15; CDR3nt: TGTGCCAGCAGTGAACTAGTTTTTAGCACAGATACGCAGTATTTT; CDR3aa: CASSELVFSTDTQYF
d_gene: -; v_gene: TRBV7-9; abundance: -; j_gene: TRBJ1-2; len: 14; CDR3nt: TGTGCCAGCAGCTTAGCGGGGGACAACTATGGCTACACCTTC; CDR3aa: CASSLAGDNYGYTF
d_gene: TRBD1; v_gene: TRBV5-6; abundance: -; j_gene: TRBJ1-2; len: 15; CDR3nt: TGTGCCAGCAGTTACCGACAGGGGACAGTCTATGGCTACACCTTC; CDR3aa: CASSYRQGTVYGYTF
d_gene: -; v_gene: TRBV7-9; abundance: -; j_gene: TRBJ2-5; len: 11; CDR3nt: TGTGCCAGCAGCCTCTCGGGACACAAGTACTTC; CDR3aa: CASSLSGHKYF
d_gene: -; v_gene: TRBV13; abundance: -; j_gene: TRBJ2-4; len: 12; CDR3nt: TGTGCCAGCAGCTACAGGGAAGGCATTCAGTACTTC; CDR3aa: CASSYREGIQYF
d_gene: -; v_gene: TRBV5-4; abundance: once; j_gene: TRBJ1-4; len: 13; CDR3nt: TGTGCCAGCAGCTTGGGGCGGCCAGCAAAACTGTTTTTT; CDR3aa: CASSLGRPAKLFF
d_gene: -; v_gene: TRBV7-2; abundance: few; j_gene: TRBJ2-1; len: 15; CDR3nt: TGTGCCAGCAGCCAGGGGGGCCAATCCCACAATGAGCAGTTCTTC; CDR3aa: CASSQGGQSHNEQFF
d_gene: -; v_gene: TRBV10-1; abundance: many; j_gene: TRBJ2-7; len: 16; CDR3nt: TGCGCCACGGTCGGGGCGGGGGCCTGGGCGTCCTACGAGCAGTACTTC; CDR3aa: CATVGAGAWASYEQYF
d_gene: TRBD1; v_gene: TRBV30; abundance: once; j_gene: TRBJ2-3; len: 14; CDR3nt: TGTGCCTGGAGTCTCGGACAGGCCACAGATACGCAGTATTTT; CDR3aa: CAWSLGQATDTQYF
d_gene: -; v_gene: TRBV6-1; abundance: few; j_gene: TRBJ2-7; len: 12; CDR3nt: TGTGCCAGCGACGGGCTGCGCGACGAGCAGTACTTC; CDR3aa: CASDGLRDEQYF
d_gene: -; v_gene: TRBV11-3; abundance: -; j_gene: TRBJ2-1; len: 16; CDR3nt: TGTGCCAGCAGCTTAGGAACTCTAGGACTGGGGAATGAGCAGTTCTTC; CDR3aa: CASSLGTLGLGNEQFF
d_gene: -; v_gene: TRBV6-6; abundance: few; j_gene: TRBJ1-2; len: 11; CDR3nt: TGTGCCAGTCTAAGTGGGGGTGGCTACACCTTC; CDR3aa: CASLSGGGYTF
d_gene: -; v_gene: TRBV12-2; abundance: -; j_gene: TRBJ1-6; len: 17; CDR3nt: TGTGCAAGTCGCTCCAACGAGGGGCAGGGGCGTCGTTCACCCCTCCACTTT; CDR3aa: CASRSNEGQGRRSPLHF
d_gene: -; v_gene: TRBV5-6; abundance: -; j_gene: TRBJ1-5; len: 15; CDR3nt: TGTGCCAGCAGCTTAGCTCGGGGGACCAATCAGCCCCAGCATTTT; CDR3aa: CASSLARGTNQPQHF
d_gene: -; v_gene: TRBV12-5; abundance: -; j_gene: TRBJ1-5; len: 14; CDR3nt: TGTGCTAGTGGTTTGGGCCAGGGCCATCAGCCCCAGCATTTT; CDR3aa: CASGLGQGHQPQHF
d_gene: -; v_gene: TRBV6-7; abundance: -; j_gene: TRBJ2-6; len: 17; CDR3nt: TGTGCCAGCAGTTTACCCGACAGTCTCTCTGGGGCCAACGTCCTGACTTTC; CDR3aa: CASSLPDSLSGANVLTF
d_gene: -; v_gene: TRBV25-1; abundance: -; j_gene: TRBJ2-1; len: 14; CDR3nt: TGTGCCAGCAAGTCGTTGACAGACTACAATGAGCAGTTCTTC; CDR3aa: CASKSLTDYNEQFF
d_gene: -; v_gene: TRBV30; abundance: few; j_gene: TRBJ1-2; len: 14; CDR3nt: TGTGCCTGGAGTGGGACACCGCTTAGGTATGGCTACACCTTC; CDR3aa: CAWSGTPLRYGYTF
d_gene: TRBD2; v_gene: TRBV5-4; abundance: few; j_gene: TRBJ2-1; len: 15; CDR3nt: TGTGCCAGCAGTAGGGCGGGGGAGGAGTACAATGAGCAGTTCTTC; CDR3aa: CASSRAGEEYNEQFF
d_gene: -; v_gene: TRBV25-1; abundance: -; j_gene: TRBJ2-3; len: 14; CDR3nt: TGTGCCAGCAGTGAATCTGGGGGAACGGATACGCAGTATTTT; CDR3aa: CASSESGGTDTQYF
d_gene: TRBD1; v_gene: TRBV6-5; abundance: -; j_gene: TRBJ1-4; len: 14; CDR3nt: TGTGCCAGCAGTTACACCAGGGGGCTTGAAAAACTGTTTTTT; CDR3aa: CASSYTRGLEKLFF
d_gene: -; v_gene: TRBV9; abundance: -; j_gene: TRBJ2-7; len: 13; CDR3nt: TGTGCCAGCAGCGTAGGGGGCCCCTACGAGCAGTACTTC; CDR3aa: CASSVGGPYEQYF
d_gene: -; v_gene: TRBV30; abundance: few; j_gene: TRBJ2-2; len: 15; CDR3nt: TGTGCCCGCAGCTTCGGCCCTCGCGCGACCGGGGAGCTGTTTTTT; CDR3aa: CARSFGPRATGELFF